The 28 T cell receptor beta chains below come from one sample, sequenced in a study of T cells in Graves' hyperthyroidism and ophthalmopathy. Regions amplified from RNA transcripts were the TCR beta CDR3 regions. TCR CDR3 regions were first amplified by RT-PCR with HTBI primers. From the multiplex PCR reads, TCRdb called clonotypes with MiXCR, one entry per CDR3 protein. In the table there are roughly 510,000 distinct CDR3 sequences, over 45% of which are singletons. Sequencing was performed on peripheral blood or thyroid tissue (not recorded which). These receptors originate from an adult woman with Graves' disease, either hyperthyroidism or ophthalmopathy (not recorded which).

V usage is TRBV20-1 and J usage is TRBJ2-7; 9 positions agree with TRBD1. CDR1 is DFQATT, CDR2 SNEGSKA, per germline (reference sequence). This CDR3 comprises 17 residues. V lost 2 bases to trimming and J lost 1 base; unmatched junction nucleotides: 12. CDR3 region: CSARKGPPGQGSYEQYF. The CDR3, as DNA: TGCAGTGCTAGAAAGGGACCACCGGGACAGGGATCCTACGAGCAGTACTTC.

V gene TRBV2 combines with J gene TRBJ2-7, with 8 positions matching TRBD1. Germline lookup yields CDR1 SNHLY and CDR2 FYNNEI. The CDR3 is 16 residues long. Trimming removed 2 bases from V and 9 bases from J; junction bases left unmatched: 15. The CDR3 nucleotides are TGTGCCAGCAGTGAATTAAGAGGACAGGGTAATGTAGTGCAGTACTTC. Its translation is CASSELRGQGNVVQYF.

Note on this clonotype: The junction shows a germline mismatch at one end, possibly a read error. This chain connects TRBV5-1 to TRBJ2-2, with 7 bases fitting TRBD2. The CDR3 totals 16 residues. The germline V gene encodes CDR1 SGHRS and CDR2 YFSETQ. The CDR3 protein is CASSQNLAASTGELFF. DNA for the CDR3: TGTGCCAGCAGCCAAAATCTAGCGGCGAGCACCGGGGAGCTGTTTTTT.

This clonotype was counted at least ten times. The chain combines TRBV28 with TRBJ1-1; D remains ambiguous. Between the trimmed V and J ends, which lost 4 bases and 1 base, there was a span of 13 bases. This CDR3 spans 15 amino acids. The germline V gene encodes CDR1 MDHEN and CDR2 SYDVKM. The CDR3 is CASSSISKGNTEAFF. CDR3 DNA sequence: TGTGCCAGCAGTTCAATCTCCAAGGGGAACACTGAAGCTTTCTTT.

The sample holds many counts of this clonotype. This chain uses TRBV15 with TRBJ2-5, with TRBD1 identical over 9 bases. Per germline, CDR1 LNHNV and CDR2 YYDKDF (reference sequence). Losses at the gene ends were 8 bases for V and 2 bases for J; bases not matched to a gene: 9. The CDR3 has 15 residues. CDR3 nucleotide sequence: TGTGCCACCTCCAAAAGACAGGGGGATCAAGAGACCCAGTACTTC. Protein product: CATSKRQGDQETQYF.

This clonotype was seen many times. The rearrangement joins TRBV19 to TRBJ2-5; D possibly corresponds to TRBD2 (5 bases). V lost 5 bases, J lost 11 bases, and 15 bases lay in between. CDR1 and CDR2 from the germline V gene are LNHDA and SQIVND (reference sequence). This CDR3 is built from 12 residues. Written as DNA, the CDR3 is TGTGCCAGTAGTGCCCTCCGGGATCAGCAGTACTTC. Amino acid sequence: CASSALRDQQYF.

A single count supports this clonotype. The junction shows a germline mismatch at one end, possibly a read error. The J gene is TRBJ2-3, the V gene TRBV9; possibly TRBD2 for D (5 bases). The germline V gene encodes CDR1 SGDLS and CDR2 YYNGEE. This CDR3 contains 16 residues. The CDR3 spells CTSSVKADWGADTQYF. In DNA form, the CDR3 reads TGTACCAGCAGCGTAAAAGCGGACTGGGGTGCAGATACGCAGTATTTT.

The V gene is TRBV7-9, the J gene TRBJ2-7, with 10 bases identical to TRBD1. CDR3 length equals 14 residues. Looked up from germline, CDR1 is SEHNR and CDR2 is FQNEAQ (reference sequence). The J segment lost 6 bases and the V segment lost 6 bases, leaving 8 bases of the junction unmatched. The CDR3 region has the DNA TGTGCCAGCAGGGGGACAGGGGCTTTTGTCGAGCAGTACTTC. The encoded protein is CASRGTGAFVEQYF.

The chain combines TRBV7-9 with TRBJ2-7; TRBD2 matches at 7 bases. V lost 11 bases, J lost 5 bases, and 15 bases stayed unmatched. The CDR3 extends over 14 amino acids. From germline, CDR1 is SEHNR and CDR2 FQNEAQ (reference sequence). The chain's CDR3 is CAWTPGSGTHEQYF. CDR3 sequence (DNA): TGTGCCTGGACCCCCGGAAGCGGGACCCACGAGCAGTACTTC.

This rearrangement joins TRBV6-6 to TRBJ2-2, with 7 bases matching TRBD1. V trimming: 8 bases; J trimming: 5 bases; junction bases outside the gene matches: 11. This CDR3 has 15 residues. Germline assignment: CDR1 MNHNY and CDR2 SVGAGI (reference sequence). DNA of the CDR3: TGTGCCAGCGGTAAGGGACAGTCAGCAACCGGGGAGCTGTTTTTT. Translating gives CASGKGQSATGELFF.

This clonotype showed up many times. The chain carries TRBV11-2 and TRBJ1-1; possible D gene TRBD1, 6 bases. V gave up 2 bases and J gave up 7 bases, with 11 bases separating them. CDR1 and CDR2 (germline): SGHAT, FQNNGV. The length of the CDR3 is 13 residues. The CDR3 nucleotides read TGTGCCAGCAGCTTACAACTGGACAGTGAAGCTTTCTTT. Translated, it gives CASSLQLDSEAFF.

Comments on this clonotype: A much larger clone differs by one base, so this may be a read error. The V gene is TRBV15, the J gene TRBJ1-1; D perhaps matches TRBD1 (6 bases). CDR1 LNHNV and CDR2 YYDKDF come from the germline V gene (reference sequence). The CDR3 loop spans 15 amino acids. The CDR3 spells CATSRDRAGGTGAFF. The CDR3 DNA reads as TGTGCCACCAGCAGAGATCGGGCCGGGGGCACTGGAGCTTTCTTT. Drawing the rest from reference TRBV15 and TRBJ1-1, the complete variable domain is DAMVIQNPRYQVTQFGKPVTLSCSQTLNHNVMYWYQQKSSQAPKLLFHYYDKDFNNEADTPDNFQSRRPNTSFCFLDIRSPGLGDTAMYLCATSRDRAGGTGAFFGQGTRLTVV.

This clonotype was recorded at least ten times. The chain carries TRBV5-4 and TRBJ1-1; tentatively, D is TRBD1 (6 bases). Trimming took off 2 bases at V and 1 base at J, with 9 bases between the two ends. The germline V gene has CDR1 SGHNT and CDR2 YYREEE (reference sequence). The CDR3 is 14 residues long. CDR3 sequence: CASSFGQPNTEAFF. The CDR3 bases are TGTGCCAGCAGCTTCGGACAGCCGAACACTGAAGCTTTCTTT.

The rearrangement uses TRBV29-1 and TRBJ1-1; no reliable D call. The CDR3 has 13 amino acids. V lost 5 bases and J lost 1, with 11 bases in between. Germline V lookup: CDR1 SQVTM, CDR2 ANQGSEA. The CDR3 DNA follows: TGCAGCGTTAAGGCGGAAGAGAACACTGAAGCTTTCTTT. Amino acid sequence: CSVKAEENTEAFF.

This sequence joins TRBV29-1 and TRBJ1-3; D gene uncertain. CDR3 length equals 12 residues. Looked up from germline, CDR1 is SQVTM and CDR2 is ANQGSEA. V was cut by 3 bases and J by 2 bases, with 5 bases left in between. As DNA, the CDR3 is TGCAGCGTTGAGATGGCTGGAAACACCATATATTTT. As protein: CSVEMAGNTIYF.

The table lists this clonotype with a count of one. CDR3 sequence reads: CASSRGDRGTETQYF. The CDR3 DNA reads TGTGCCAGCAGCCGCGGGGACAGGGGAACGGAGACCCAGTACTTC. The V and J genes are TRBV7-2 and TRBJ2-5; 10 nucleotides match TRBD1. This CDR3 contains 15 residues. V shed 5 bases and J 5 bases; nucleotides not matched to a gene: 8. Germline-derived CDR1 and CDR2 are SGHTA and FQGNSA.

In its sample, this clonotype was seen many times. The chain recombines TRBV7-9 with TRBJ1-2; 7 nucleotides align to TRBD1. From germline, CDR1 is SEHNR and CDR2 FQNEAQ (reference sequence). The V and J ends lost 4 bases and 5 bases, in that order; junction bases with no gene match: 4. The CDR3 runs to 13 residues. In DNA, the CDR3 is TGTGCCAGCAGCTCACAGGGGTCGTATGGCTACACCTTC. Protein: CASSSQGSYGYTF.

This clonotype was seen ten or more times. For the CDR3, the DNA is TGTGCCAGCAGCTTAGGTTCAGACGGGACAGGACTCTATGGCTACACCTTC. This sequence encodes CASSLGSDGTGLYGYTF. The chain recombines TRBV7-2 with TRBJ1-2; 8 nucleotides agree with TRBD1. The CDR3 has 17 residues. The germline gives CDR1 SGHTA, CDR2 FQGNSA. After removal of 1 base from V and 4 bases from J, the junction contained 11 bases not matched to a gene.

There are a few counts of this clonotype. V gene TRBV2 combines with J gene TRBJ1-1; D gene ambiguous. There are 12 residues in the CDR3. V gave up 6 bases and J gave up 3 bases, with 8 bases separating them. Germline CDR1 and CDR2: SNHLY and FYNNEI. The CDR3 sequence: CASRRPDTEAFF. The CDR3 DNA follows: TGTGCCAGCAGAAGGCCCGACACTGAAGCTTTCTTT.

This clonotype was counted ten times or more. V gene TRBV2 combines with J gene TRBJ2-5, with 11 positions matching TRBD2. Germline assignment: CDR1 SNHLY and CDR2 FYNNEI. J lost 2 bases, V lost 8 bases, and 4 bases had no gene match. The CDR3 is made up of 14 amino acids. The CDR3 spells CASSGTSGQETQYF. The CDR3 nucleotides read TGTGCCAGCTCTGGGACTAGCGGTCAAGAGACCCAGTACTTC.

V is TRBV6-5 and J is TRBJ1-1; 7 bases map to TRBD1. The junction had 7 bases not matched to a gene; V was cut back by 10 bases and J by 2 bases. Germline CDR1 is MNHEY and CDR2 is SVGAGI. The CDR3 loop spans 13 amino acids. The CDR3 reads CATNQGGNTEAFF. As DNA, the CDR3 is TGTGCCACCAACCAGGGGGGAAACACTGAAGCTTTCTTT.

This chain links TRBV19 with TRBJ1-5; 8 bases align to TRBD1. The CDR3 length is 15 residues. Per germline, CDR1 LNHDA and CDR2 SQIVND (reference sequence). The J segment lost 3 bases and the V segment lost 10 bases, leaving 11 bases of the junction unmatched. CDR3 residues: CATRTGTGDNQPQHF. As DNA, the CDR3 is TGTGCCACCCGAACCGGGACAGGAGACAATCAGCCCCAGCATTTT.

Ten or more counts support this clonotype. The chain has TRBV20-1 and TRBJ1-5; D might be TRBD1 (6 bases). CDR1 DFQATT and CDR2 SNEGSKA come from the germline V gene (reference sequence). The CDR3 runs to 17 residues. The V and J ends lost 4 bases and 2 bases respectively, with 21 bases between them. The DNA of the CDR3 is TGCAGTGCTACGGCGGGGGGCAGCAGTTCGGGCAATCAGCCCCAGCATTTT. Translating it yields CSATAGGSSSGNQPQHF.

This clonotype was observed a few times. The chain recombines TRBV29-1 with TRBJ2-5, with D maybe TRBD1 (5 bases). The CDR3 is made up of 13 amino acids. V lost 3 bases, J lost 3 bases, and 11 bases lay in between. Per germline, CDR1 SQVTM and CDR2 ANQGSEA. The CDR3 here is CSVERQIEETQYF. The CDR3 nucleotides are TGCAGCGTTGAGCGACAGATTGAAGAGACCCAGTACTTC.

This clonotype has a count of ten or more. The chain carries TRBV7-2 and TRBJ1-1; no clear D gene. This CDR3 contains 16 residues. Per germline, CDR1 SGHTA and CDR2 FQGNSA. V gave up 0 bases and J gave up 0 bases, with 11 bases separating them. The CDR3 sequence: CASSLAGGYMNTEAFF. As DNA, the CDR3 is TGTGCCAGCAGCTTAGCGGGAGGGTACATGAACACTGAAGCTTTCTTT.

This clonotype has only a few counts. J is TRBJ1-1 and V is TRBV10-3; 7 nucleotides agree with TRBD1. Germline CDR1 is ENHRY and CDR2 is SYGVKD. The length of the CDR3 is 13 residues. V shed 11 bases, J shed 0 bases, and the junction held 6 bases outside the gene matches. The CDR3 spells CAARDSMNTEAFF. The CDR3 DNA follows: TGTGCCGCCCGGGACAGCATGAACACTGAAGCTTTCTTT.

As concerns this clonotype: It may be a read error: a sequence one base away is much more abundant. The chain employs TRBV29-1 and TRBJ2-5; 7 nucleotides line up with TRBD1. This CDR3 comprises 12 residues. CDR1 SQVTM and CDR2 ANQGSEA come from the germline V gene. In DNA, the CDR3 is TGCAGCGTAGCCGGGACAGAAGAGGCCCAGTACTTC. Its translation: CSVAGTEEAQYF.

The chain couples TRBV19 to TRBJ2-7; 8 positions match TRBD1. This CDR3 comprises 12 residues. Looked up from germline, CDR1 is LNHDA and CDR2 is SQIVND (reference sequence). J lost 6 bases, V lost 6 bases, and 4 bases had no gene match. CDR3 DNA: TGTGCCAGTAGCATGACAGGGGTCGAGCAGTACTTC. This sequence encodes CASSMTGVEQYF.